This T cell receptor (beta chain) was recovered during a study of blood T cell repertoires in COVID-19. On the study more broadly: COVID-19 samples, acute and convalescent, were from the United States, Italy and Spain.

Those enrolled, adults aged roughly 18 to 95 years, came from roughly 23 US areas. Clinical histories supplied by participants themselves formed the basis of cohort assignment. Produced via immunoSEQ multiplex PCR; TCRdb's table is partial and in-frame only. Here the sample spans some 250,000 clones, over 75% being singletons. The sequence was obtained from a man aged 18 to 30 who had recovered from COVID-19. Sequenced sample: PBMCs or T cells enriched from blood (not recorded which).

CDR3 protein: CASSPSGALNQPQHF. CDR3 bases: TGTGCCAGCAGCCCTTCAGGGGCCCTTAATCAGCCCCAGCATTTT. The chain recombines TRBV7-8 with TRBJ1-5, with D perhaps matching TRBD1 (6 bases). The V and J ends lost 5 bases and 4 bases respectively, with 15 bases between them. Germline V gene lookup returns CDR1 SGHVS and CDR2 FQNEAQ. The CDR3 has 15 amino acids.